The source of this T cell receptor (beta chain) is a study of blood T cells in healthy people across ages. PCR was performed a second time for about 7 to 11 cycles using a sample-barcoded 5' primer and a J-beta primer mix. Template switching added a 12-random-nucleotide identifier to every cDNA molecule. MiXCR was run by TCRdb on the 5' RACE reads, yielding one entry per CDR3 protein. The table has approximately 810,000 distinct CDR3 sequences, roughly 26% seen once. Each of the donors had around 9 milliliters of peripheral blood drawn into EDTA-treated Vacutainer tubes. Study outcomes and limitations: The study could not conclusively compare naive and antigen-experienced cells, given its unsorted PBMCs. Across samples, TCR beta diversity tracked strongly with naive T cell percentage.

This clonotype appeared many times. Its antigen is still unknown. This sequence was found in a woman of 80 years or more in good health. Sequences were obtained from blood.

The chain's CDR3 is CASRVGFGGDTQYF. The CDR3 nucleotides read TGTGCCAGCAGGGTCGGGTTTGGCGGAGATACGCAGTATTTT. The chain couples TRBV12-3 or TRBV12-4 to TRBJ2-3; no reliable D call. Trimming left V 6 bases short and J 5 bases short, with 15 bases between. The length of the CDR3 is 14 residues.